This T cell receptor beta chain came from a study of blood T cells in healthy people across ages. Study-wide context: For every two T cells, template switching captured about one barcoded beta molecule. Overall study results and limits: The lack of PBMC sorting stopped any conclusive naive versus antigen-experienced comparison. Per million T cells, TCR beta diversity dropped roughly linearly as age increased.

A note on this clonotype: What it binds is unknown.

Next came a second PCR, run for about 6 to 12 cycles, which used a sample-barcoded 5' primer along with a J-beta primer mix. Through a template-switch adaptor with 12 random nucleotides, each cDNA molecule received a tag. TCRdb re-called the 5' RACE reads with MiXCR, one entry per CDR3 protein. Altogether approximately 1.5 million distinct CDR3 sequences are present, about 32% being singletons, with the ten largest covering over 9%. Sequencing was carried out using blood. This TCR came from a woman aged 30 to 39 in good health.

The chain's CDR3 is CASSSSGAQYNEQFF. CDR3 DNA sequence: TGTGCCAGCAGCTCTAGCGGAGCTCAATACAATGAGCAGTTCTTC. The V gene is TRBV7-6, the J gene TRBJ2-1; TRBD2 matches 7 bases. The germline V gene encodes CDR1 SGHVS and CDR2 FNYEAQ. Trimming removed 4 bases from V and 4 bases from J; junction bases left unmatched: 7. The CDR3 spans 15 residues.